The entry below describes one T cell receptor beta chain. Clinical histories supplied by participants themselves formed the basis of cohort assignment. The data derive from a study of blood T cell repertoires in COVID-19. Study context: Donors in Cohort 3 who had recovered were those with two negative PCRs, healthcare professional clearance, or resolution of their symptoms. Donors in the United States, Italy and Spain gave samples during acute or convalescent COVID-19.

As handled by the study authors: Amplification with reference gene primers provided the estimates of nucleated cell counts. The method was immunoSEQ multiplex PCR; TCRdb's version includes in-frame clones alone and lacks a portion of them. Clone size and V and J calls were adopted from that table, with D and trimming inferred from the DNA. Altogether roughly 190,000 clones are present, 70% to 90% being singletons, with the ten largest covering about 22%. V was pared by 4 bases and J by 9 bases, with 11 bases between. CDR3 length equals 12 residues. CDR1 SGHDT and CDR2 YYEEEE come from the germline V gene.

Input material: PBMCs or T cells enriched from blood (not recorded which). This sequence was found in a woman aged 40 to 49 in a cohort exposed to, infected with or recovered from COVID-19 (not recorded which). The V gene is TRBV5-6, the J gene TRBJ1-5, with a weak D call TRBD1 (5 bases). The CDR3 is CASSTWGGPQHF. The CDR3 region has the DNA TGTGCCAGCAGCACTTGGGGGGGGCCCCAGCATTTT.